This section outlines one T cell receptor beta chain sequence together with its context. The data are from a study of OX40 agonist ivuxolimab in advanced cancers. Looking at the study overall: The patients' treatment was ivuxolimab, an agonistic anti-OX40 (CD134) antibody. Mean age approximately 55 years, range about 20 to 85; 82.7% male. Patients treated during dose escalation were battling hepatocellular carcinoma, melanoma, renal cell or head and neck cancer.

The V end was cut by 3 bases, the J end by 11 bases, with 13 bases between. Germline V CDR1 and CDR2: MGHDK, SYGVNS. This CDR3 is built from 12 residues. Patients were excluded for autoimmune disease history or systemic immunosuppression. Libraries were prepared by immunoSEQ multiplex PCR; TCRdb keeps only in-frame clonotypes and omits some of them. The sample lists around 62,000 clones, approximately 82% occurring once. This sequence joins TRBV25-1 and TRBJ1-2, with D perhaps matching TRBD1 (5 bases). The sequencing used CD4+ or CD8+ T cells sorted from blood, collected in a trial of the OX40 agonist ivuxolimab. The receptor was derived from an adult with an advanced solid tumor such as melanoma, head and neck, liver or kidney cancer. The CDR3 spells CASSDGGMLYTF. CDR3 DNA: TGTGCCAGCAGTGATGGGGGGATGTTGTACACCTTC.